This T cell receptor beta chain was observed in a study of T cells in Graves' hyperthyroidism and ophthalmopathy. Findings and caveats of the study: Ophthalmopathy and stable hyperthyroidism were told apart by a 13 V-J model. Most thyroid clonotypes expanded above 0.001 were also detected in blood.

This clonotype was seen only a few times. Its antigen is currently unknown. RNA transcripts provided the source from which TCR beta CDR3 regions were amplified. The TCR CDR3 first-round RT-PCR relied on the HTBI primer set. TCRdb processed the multiplex PCR reads anew with MiXCR; each CDR3 protein has one entry. The table shows around 400,000 distinct CDR3 sequences, with about a sixth occurring only once. Uncontrolled infection, other autoimmune disease, pregnancy or lactation led to exclusion. The CDR3 totals 17 residues. Trimming took 4 bases from V and 1 from J; bases not matched to a gene: 7. Germline CDR1 reads MNHEY; CDR2 reads SMNVEV (reference sequence).

Specimen: blood. V is TRBV27 and J is TRBJ1-6; 7 bases line up with TRBD1. This TCR came from a woman in her late teens or twenties with Graves' hyperthyroidism that later progressed to Graves' ophthalmopathy. This CDR3 is CASSSRQGRSYNSPLHF. The CDR3, as DNA: TGTGCCAGCAGTTCAAGACAGGGACGGTCCTATAATTCACCCCTCCACTTT.